The source of this TCR beta chain is a study of blood T cell repertoires in COVID-19. Study-level background: The origin of the acute and convalescent COVID-19 samples was the United States, Italy and Spain. PBMCs, B-cell-depleted T cells, or T cells were the source of the cDNA or gDNA that made up the material.

Patients at the Seattle site were enrolled during active infection and followed longitudinally. The CDR3 loop spans 15 amino acids. Germline assignment: CDR1 KGHDR and CDR2 SFDVKD. The germline V and J ends were trimmed by 3 bases and 4 bases, with 14 bases remaining between them. Authors' data handling: Nucleated cell counts were estimated from reference gene primer amplification. Profiled with immunoSEQ multiplex PCR; TCRdb holds only in-frame clones, not every one. V and J calls and clone size come straight from that table; D and trimming were deduced from the DNA. The repertoire holds roughly 80,000 clones, with 91% as singletons.

V usage is TRBV24-1 and J usage is TRBJ2-5; perhaps TRBD2 as D (6 bases). The clonotype comes from a man over 45 with COVID-19, enrolled during active disease. Material: peripheral blood. The CDR3 loop is CATSDPREGGETQYF. The CDR3 DNA sequence: TGTGCCACCAGTGATCCGAGAGAGGGAGGAGAGACCCAGTACTTC.